What follows is one T cell receptor (beta chain) and its context. The data belong to a study of blood T cell repertoires in COVID-19. Across the whole study: Sample material is recorded as cDNA or gDNA derived from T cells, B-cell-depleted T cells, or PBMCs.

Clones were sequenced by immunoSEQ multiplex PCR, and TCRdb holds only the in-frame ones, with some missing. The data show 140,000 to 150,000 clones, with just under 90% seen just once and over 8.5% held by the top ten. The CDR3 totals 13 residues. Trimming removed 0 bases at V and 11 bases at J, with 13 bases between. V usage is TRBV12-3 or TRBV12-4 and J usage is TRBJ1-1; tentative D call: TRBD1 (6 bases). The sample was peripheral blood. This TCR came from a woman aged 45-65 years with active or convalescent COVID-19. The CDR3 DNA is TGTGCCAGCAGTTTAGCTGTACAGGGAGGGGCTTTCTTT. Amino acids: CASSLAVQGGAFF.